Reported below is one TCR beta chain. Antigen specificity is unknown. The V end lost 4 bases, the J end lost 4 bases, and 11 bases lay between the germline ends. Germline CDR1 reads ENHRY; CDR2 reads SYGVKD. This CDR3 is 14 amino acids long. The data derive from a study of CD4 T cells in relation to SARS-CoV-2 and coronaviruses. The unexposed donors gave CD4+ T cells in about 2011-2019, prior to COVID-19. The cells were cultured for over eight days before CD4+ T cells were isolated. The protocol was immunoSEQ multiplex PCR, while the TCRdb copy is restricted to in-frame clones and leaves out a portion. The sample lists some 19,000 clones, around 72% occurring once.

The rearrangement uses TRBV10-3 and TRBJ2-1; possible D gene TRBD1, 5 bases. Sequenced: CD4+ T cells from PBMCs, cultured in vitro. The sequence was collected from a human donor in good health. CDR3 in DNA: TGTGCCATCAGTGGCAGGGCCCTATACAATGAGCAGTTCTTC. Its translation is CAISGRALYNEQFF.